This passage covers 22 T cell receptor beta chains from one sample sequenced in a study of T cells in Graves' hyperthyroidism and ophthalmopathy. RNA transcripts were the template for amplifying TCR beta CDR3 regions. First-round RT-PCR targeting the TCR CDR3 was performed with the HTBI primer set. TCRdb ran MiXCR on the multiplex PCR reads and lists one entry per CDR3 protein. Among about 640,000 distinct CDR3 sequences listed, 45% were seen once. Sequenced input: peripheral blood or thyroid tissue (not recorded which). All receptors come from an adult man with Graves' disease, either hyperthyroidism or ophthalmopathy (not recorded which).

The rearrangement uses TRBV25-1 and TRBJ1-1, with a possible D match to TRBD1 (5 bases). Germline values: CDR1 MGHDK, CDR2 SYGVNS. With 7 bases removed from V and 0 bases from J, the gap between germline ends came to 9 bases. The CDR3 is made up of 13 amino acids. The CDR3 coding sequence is TGTGCCAGCAACAGGCAGTTGAACACTGAAGCTTTCTTT. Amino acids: CASNRQLNTEAFF.

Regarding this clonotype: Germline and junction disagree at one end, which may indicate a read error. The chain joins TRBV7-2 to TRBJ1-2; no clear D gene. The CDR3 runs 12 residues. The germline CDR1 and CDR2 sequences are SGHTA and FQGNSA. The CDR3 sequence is CASNLEGYGYTF. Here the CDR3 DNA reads TGTGCCAGCAACTTAGAGGGCTATGGCTACACCTTC.

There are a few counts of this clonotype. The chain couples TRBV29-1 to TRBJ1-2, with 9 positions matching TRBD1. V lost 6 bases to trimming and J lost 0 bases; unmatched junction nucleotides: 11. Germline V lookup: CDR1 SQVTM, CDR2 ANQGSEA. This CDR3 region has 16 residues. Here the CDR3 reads CSVPRQGGSANYGYTF. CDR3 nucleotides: TGCAGCGTGCCTCGACAGGGGGGTAGTGCTAACTATGGCTACACCTTC.

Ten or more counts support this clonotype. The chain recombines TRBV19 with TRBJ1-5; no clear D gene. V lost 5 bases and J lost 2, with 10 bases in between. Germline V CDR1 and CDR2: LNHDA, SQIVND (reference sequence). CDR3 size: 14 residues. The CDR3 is CASSETRGNQPQHF. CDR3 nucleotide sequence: TGTGCCAGTAGTGAGACCCGGGGCAATCAGCCCCAGCATTTT.

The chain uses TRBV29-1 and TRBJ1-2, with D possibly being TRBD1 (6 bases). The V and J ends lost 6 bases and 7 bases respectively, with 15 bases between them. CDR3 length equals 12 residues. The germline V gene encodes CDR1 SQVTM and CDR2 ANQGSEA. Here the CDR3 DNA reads TGCAGCGTGGCCATGGGGGACATTGGCTACACCTTC. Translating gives CSVAMGDIGYTF.

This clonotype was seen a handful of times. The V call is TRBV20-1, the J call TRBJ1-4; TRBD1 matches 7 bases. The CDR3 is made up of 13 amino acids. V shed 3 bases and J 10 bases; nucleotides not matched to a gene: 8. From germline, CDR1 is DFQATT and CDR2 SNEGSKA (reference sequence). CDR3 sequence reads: CSARVTGDGKLFF. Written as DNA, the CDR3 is TGCAGTGCTAGGGTTACAGGGGACGGAAAACTGTTTTTT.

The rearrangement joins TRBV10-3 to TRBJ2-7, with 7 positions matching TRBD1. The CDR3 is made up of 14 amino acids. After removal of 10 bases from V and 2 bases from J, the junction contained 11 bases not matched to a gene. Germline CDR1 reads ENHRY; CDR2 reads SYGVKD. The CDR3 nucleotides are TGTGCCAGCAGCTTGGGGGACAGTCCCTACGAGCAGTACTTC. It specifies CASSLGDSPYEQYF.

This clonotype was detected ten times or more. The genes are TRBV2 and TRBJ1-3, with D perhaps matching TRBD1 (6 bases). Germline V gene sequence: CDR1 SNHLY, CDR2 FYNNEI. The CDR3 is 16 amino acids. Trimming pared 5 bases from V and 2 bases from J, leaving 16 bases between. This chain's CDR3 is CASSRTTGRTGNTIYF. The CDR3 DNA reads TGTGCCAGCAGTCGCACCACAGGGAGGACTGGAAACACCATATATTTT.

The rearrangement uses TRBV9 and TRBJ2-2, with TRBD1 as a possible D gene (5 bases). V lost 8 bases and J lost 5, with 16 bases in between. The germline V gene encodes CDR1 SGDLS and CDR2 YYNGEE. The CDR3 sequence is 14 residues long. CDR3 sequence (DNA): TGTGCCAGTACGACAGAGGATAATACCGGGGAGCTGTTTTTT. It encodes CASTTEDNTGELFF.

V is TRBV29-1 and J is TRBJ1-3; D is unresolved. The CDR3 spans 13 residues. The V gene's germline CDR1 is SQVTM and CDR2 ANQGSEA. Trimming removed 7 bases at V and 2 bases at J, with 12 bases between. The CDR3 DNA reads TGCAGCGCCGAGGGCAGCCCTGGAAACACCATATATTTT. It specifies CSAEGSPGNTIYF.

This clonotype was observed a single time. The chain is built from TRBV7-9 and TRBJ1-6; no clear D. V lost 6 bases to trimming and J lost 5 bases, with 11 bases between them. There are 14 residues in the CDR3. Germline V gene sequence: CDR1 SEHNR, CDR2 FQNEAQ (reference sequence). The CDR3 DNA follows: TGTGCCAGCAGTGCGGGCCCTCATAATTCACCCCTCCACTTT. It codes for CASSAGPHNSPLHF.

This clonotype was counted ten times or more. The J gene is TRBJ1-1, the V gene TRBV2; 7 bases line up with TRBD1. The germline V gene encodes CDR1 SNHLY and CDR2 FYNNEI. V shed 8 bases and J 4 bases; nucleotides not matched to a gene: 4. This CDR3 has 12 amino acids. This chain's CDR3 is CASDRAFTEAFF. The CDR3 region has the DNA TGTGCCAGCGACAGGGCATTCACTGAAGCTTTCTTT.

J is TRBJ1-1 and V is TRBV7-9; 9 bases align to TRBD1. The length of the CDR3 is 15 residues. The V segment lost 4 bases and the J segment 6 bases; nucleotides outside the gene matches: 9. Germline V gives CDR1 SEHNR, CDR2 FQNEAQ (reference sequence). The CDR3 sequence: CASSWRQGGSPEAFF. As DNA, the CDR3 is TGTGCCAGCAGCTGGAGACAGGGGGGATCGCCTGAAGCTTTCTTT.

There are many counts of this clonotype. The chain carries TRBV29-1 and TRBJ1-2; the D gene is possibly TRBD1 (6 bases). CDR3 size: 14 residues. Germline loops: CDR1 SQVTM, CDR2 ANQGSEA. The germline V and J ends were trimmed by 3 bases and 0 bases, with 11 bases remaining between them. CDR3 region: CSVDGNRANYGYTF. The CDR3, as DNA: TGCAGCGTTGATGGGAACAGGGCTAACTATGGCTACACCTTC.

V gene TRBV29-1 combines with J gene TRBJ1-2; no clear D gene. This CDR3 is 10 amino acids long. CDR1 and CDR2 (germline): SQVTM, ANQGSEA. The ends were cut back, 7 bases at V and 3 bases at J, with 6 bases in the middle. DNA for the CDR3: TGCAGCGGGAGTGACTATGGCTACACCTTC. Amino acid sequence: CSGSDYGYTF.

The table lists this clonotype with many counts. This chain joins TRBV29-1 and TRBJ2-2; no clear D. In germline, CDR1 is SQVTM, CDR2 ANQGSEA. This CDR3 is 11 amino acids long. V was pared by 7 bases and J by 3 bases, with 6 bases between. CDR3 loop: CSGTDTGELFF. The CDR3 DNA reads TGCAGCGGAACGGACACCGGGGAGCTGTTTTTT.

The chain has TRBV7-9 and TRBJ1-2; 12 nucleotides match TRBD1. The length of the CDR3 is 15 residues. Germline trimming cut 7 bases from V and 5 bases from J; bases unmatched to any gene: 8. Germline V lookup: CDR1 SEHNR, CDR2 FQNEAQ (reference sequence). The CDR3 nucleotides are TGTGCCAGCAAGATCGGGACAGGGGGCCAGTATGGCTACACCTTC. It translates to CASKIGTGGQYGYTF.

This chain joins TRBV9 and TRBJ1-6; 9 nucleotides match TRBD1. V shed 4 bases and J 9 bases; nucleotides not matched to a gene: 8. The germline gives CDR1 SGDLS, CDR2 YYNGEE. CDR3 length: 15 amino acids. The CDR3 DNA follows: TGTGCCAGCAGCCCGGGACAGGGACTATCTTCACCCCTCCACTTT. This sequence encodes CASSPGQGLSSPLHF.

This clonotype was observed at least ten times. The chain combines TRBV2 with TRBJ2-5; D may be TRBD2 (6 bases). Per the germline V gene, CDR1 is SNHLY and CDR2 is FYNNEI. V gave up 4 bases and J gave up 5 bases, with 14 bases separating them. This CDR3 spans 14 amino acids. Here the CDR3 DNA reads TGTGCCAGCAGTGTTTCGGGGGACGGGGAGACCCAGTACTTC. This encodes CASSVSGDGETQYF. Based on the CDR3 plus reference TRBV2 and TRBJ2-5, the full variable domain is EPEVTQTPSHQVTQMGQEVILRCVPISNHLYFYWYRQILGQKVEFLVSFYNNEISEKSEIFDDQFSVERPDGSNFTLKIRSTKLEDSAMYFCASSVSGDGETQYFGPGTRLLVL.

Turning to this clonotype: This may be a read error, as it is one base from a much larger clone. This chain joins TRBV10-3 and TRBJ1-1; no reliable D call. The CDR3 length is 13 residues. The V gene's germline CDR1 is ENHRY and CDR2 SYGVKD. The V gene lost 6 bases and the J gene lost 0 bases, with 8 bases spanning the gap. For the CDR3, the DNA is TGTGCCATCAGCCCCCGAATGAACACTGAAGCTTTCTTT. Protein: CAISPRMNTEAFF.

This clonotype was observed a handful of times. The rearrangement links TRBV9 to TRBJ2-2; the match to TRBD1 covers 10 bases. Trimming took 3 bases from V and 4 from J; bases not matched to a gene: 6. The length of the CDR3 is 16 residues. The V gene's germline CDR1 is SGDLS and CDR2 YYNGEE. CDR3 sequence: CASSGGTGAGTGELFF. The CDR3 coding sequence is TGTGCCAGCAGCGGTGGGACAGGGGCGGGCACCGGGGAGCTGTTTTTT.

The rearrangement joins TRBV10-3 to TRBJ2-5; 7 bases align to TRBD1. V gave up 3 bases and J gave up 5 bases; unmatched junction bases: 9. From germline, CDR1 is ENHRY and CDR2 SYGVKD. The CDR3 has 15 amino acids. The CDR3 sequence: CAISDRQGKRETQYF. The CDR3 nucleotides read TGTGCCATCAGTGATCGACAGGGAAAGAGGGAGACCCAGTACTTC.